This entry lists 18 T cell receptor beta chains sequenced from one sample in a study of lymphopenia after photon versus proton radiotherapy. Assay: immunoSEQ multiplex PCR; the TCRdb copy retains only in-frame clones and omits some. Here the sample spans 83,000 or so clones, around four fifths being singletons. The material was peripheral blood, obtained from a patient treated with proton-based radiotherapy. The receptors here all came from a man in his sixties with pancreatic cancer.

V is TRBV11-3 and J is TRBJ2-5; 7 bases match TRBD1. Germline assignment: CDR1 SGHNT and CDR2 YENEEA. The V and J ends lost 1 base and 4 bases, in that order; junction bases with no gene match: 6. This CDR3 is built from 15 residues. CDR3 sequence: CASSLGTGRSETQYF. The CDR3, as DNA: TGTGCCAGCAGCTTAGGGACAGGACGTTCAGAGACCCAGTACTTC.

The V and J genes are TRBV21-1 and TRBJ2-7; TRBD2 is the table's D call and was not checked against the DNA. TRBV21-1 is designated a pseudogene. The CDR3 consists of 15 residues. The CDR3 DNA reads TGTGCCAGCAGCAACGGGACTAGCGGGAGTTGGGAGCAGTACTTC. This translates into CASSNGTSGSWEQYF.

The chain uses TRBV5-6 and TRBJ2-3; 8 positions match TRBD1. The CDR3 runs 15 residues. The V and J ends lost 4 bases and 3 bases, in that order; junction bases with no gene match: 7. Germline V gives CDR1 SGHDT, CDR2 YYEEEE. The CDR3 sequence: CASSELGQGTDTQYF. CDR3 DNA: TGTGCCAGCAGCGAACTAGGACAGGGAACAGATACGCAGTATTTT. Full variable domain (remainder filled in from reference TRBV5-6 and TRBJ2-3): DAGVTQSPTHLIKTRGQQVTLRCSPKSGHDTVSWYQQALGQGPQFIFQYYEEEERQRGNFPDRFSGHQFPNYSSELNVNALLLGDSALYLCASSELGQGTDTQYFGPGTRLTVL.

V usage is TRBV29-1 and J usage is TRBJ2-1; 14 nucleotides match TRBD2. V was clipped by 8 bases and J by 9 bases; unmatched bases: 6. The germline CDR1 and CDR2 sequences are SQVTM and ANQGSEA. CDR3 size: 13 residues. The CDR3 sequence: CSSLTSGRGEQFF. CDR3 sequence (DNA): TGCAGCTCTTTGACTAGCGGGAGGGGTGAGCAGTTCTTC.

This clone was found a few times. The chain carries TRBV5-4 and TRBJ2-1, with no clear D. This CDR3 has 13 amino acids. Per the germline V gene, CDR1 is SGHNT and CDR2 is YYREEE (reference sequence). The ends were cut back, 0 bases at V and 8 bases at J, with 9 bases in the middle. The CDR3 DNA reads as TGTGCCAGCAGCTTGGGAGATTTCGATGAGCAGTTCTTC. Translated, it gives CASSLGDFDEQFF.

This clone was observed once. The chain carries TRBV5-4 and TRBJ1-2; D is perhaps TRBD1 (5 bases). Germline V gene sequence: CDR1 SGHNT, CDR2 YYREEE (reference sequence). This CDR3 region has 15 residues. V gave up 0 bases and J gave up 0 bases, with 9 bases separating them. CDR3 loop: CASSLDDRTNYGYTF. The CDR3 DNA sequence: TGTGCCAGCAGCTTGGACGACAGAACTAACTATGGCTACACCTTC.

This chain joins TRBV29-1 and TRBJ1-1, with D uncertain. The CDR3 has 14 residues. Trimming cost V 4 bases and J 1 base, with 13 bases left between them. Germline CDR1 is SQVTM and CDR2 is ANQGSEA. The CDR3 region is CSVGQAGANTEAFF. The CDR3 nucleotides read TGCAGCGTTGGTCAGGCAGGCGCGAACACTGAAGCTTTCTTT.

The V gene is TRBV27, the J gene TRBJ2-5; D is ambiguous. With 0 bases removed from V and 5 bases from J, the gap between germline ends came to 13 bases. This CDR3 contains 15 residues. In germline, CDR1 is MNHEY, CDR2 SMNVEV (reference sequence). The CDR3 region has the DNA TGTGCCAGCAGTTTATCGTTGGTCCTTGGGGAGACCCAGTACTTC. Translation gives CASSLSLVLGETQYF.

This clone was recorded once. CDR3 protein: CASSYQGLSSYNEQFF. Here the CDR3 DNA reads TGTGCCAGCAGTTACCAGGGGCTTAGCTCCTACAATGAGCAGTTCTTC. The chain combines TRBV6-5 with TRBJ2-1, with D perhaps matching TRBD1 (6 bases). The CDR3 consists of 16 residues. Between the trimmed V and J ends, which lost 2 bases and 0 bases, there was a span of 11 bases. Germline V CDR1 and CDR2: MNHEY, SVGAGI.

The gene calls are TRBV28 and TRBJ1-1; TRBD1 aligns across 9 bases. Germline V gene lookup returns CDR1 MDHEN and CDR2 SYDVKM. The length of the CDR3 is 15 residues. V lost 6 bases, J lost 3 bases, and 8 bases stayed unmatched. The CDR3 DNA follows: TGTGCCAGCAGACTTCGGGGGACAGGGTACACTGAAGCTTTCTTT. The encoded protein is CASRLRGTGYTEAFF.

This chain uses TRBV7-8 with TRBJ1-5; D remains ambiguous. From germline, CDR1 is SGHVS and CDR2 FQNEAQ. Trimming pared 1 base from V and 5 bases from J, leaving 6 bases between. The CDR3 runs to 13 residues. CDR3 sequence reads: CASSLGPDQPQHF. The CDR3 DNA sequence: TGTGCCAGCAGCTTAGGTCCGGATCAGCCCCAGCATTTT.

This clone was detected a few times. The gene calls are TRBV5-1 and TRBJ1-5; D is unresolved. V was trimmed by 5 bases and J by 4 bases, leaving 16 bases between them. Per the germline V gene, CDR1 is SGHRS and CDR2 is YFSETQ. The CDR3 has 15 amino acids. CDR3 sequence reads: CASSPGFALNQPQHF. CDR3 coding DNA: TGCGCCAGCAGTCCCGGATTCGCGCTTAATCAGCCCCAGCATTTT.

This clone was recorded only once. The genes are TRBV7-2 and TRBJ1-2, with 7 positions matching TRBD1. The trim removed 5 bases at V and 8 bases at J, leaving 14 bases unmatched. Germline assignment: CDR1 SGHTA and CDR2 FQGNSA. The CDR3 is 15 residues long. The CDR3 loop is CASSLLGGGGRGYTF. CDR3 nucleotides: TGTGCCAGCAGCCTACTCGGCGGAGGGGGCAGAGGCTACACCTTC.

V is TRBV19 and J is TRBJ2-1; D is ambiguous. The germline V gene has CDR1 LNHDA and CDR2 SQIVND (reference sequence). The CDR3 loop spans 13 amino acids. The V and J ends lost 3 bases and 0 bases respectively, with 3 bases between them. The CDR3, as DNA: TGTGCCAGTAGTATGGACTCCTACAATGAGCAGTTCTTC. Translated, it gives CASSMDSYNEQFF.

This chain connects TRBV28 to TRBJ1-4; D is unclear. The CDR3 is 15 residues long. The germline CDR1 and CDR2 sequences are MDHEN and SYDVKM. V dropped 5 bases and J dropped 4 bases, with 14 bases sitting between them. The CDR3: CASSPPGLYNEKLFF. The DNA for the CDR3 is TGTGCCAGCAGTCCTCCAGGTCTCTATAATGAAAAACTGTTTTTT.

The CDR3 sequence: CASSPPPGSNEQFF. The CDR3 DNA follows: TGTGCCAGCTCACCACCTCCGGGAAGCAATGAGCAGTTCTTC. This chain joins TRBV18 and TRBJ2-1; D is perhaps TRBD2 (5 bases). V was trimmed by 0 bases and J by 6 bases, leaving 9 bases between them. Germline CDR1 and CDR2: KGHSH and LQKENI. This CDR3 region has 14 residues.

The chain links TRBV20-1 to TRBJ2-1; TRBD2 matches 10 bases. Germline assignment: CDR1 DFQATT and CDR2 SNEGSKA (reference sequence). CDR3 length equals 11 residues. In nucleotides, the CDR3 is TGCAGCGGGACTAGCGTCTATGAGCAGTTCTTC. As protein: CSGTSVYEQFF.

In its sample, this clone was seen once. V is TRBV11-3 and J is TRBJ2-5; 13 nucleotides align to TRBD2. Germline loops: CDR1 SGHNT, CDR2 YENEEA. The CDR3 covers 16 residues. Unmatched junction bases numbered 8, after V lost 5 bases and J lost 5 bases. CDR3 residues: CASSLRLAGGPETQYF. CDR3 bases: TGTGCCAGCAGCCTACGACTAGCGGGGGGCCCCGAGACCCAGTACTTC.